Below are 14 T cell receptor beta chains sequenced from a single sample in a study of T cell repertoires in cytomegalovirus infection (dated by TCRdb to the late 2010s). The treatment or condition label corresponds to: in vitro stimulation with specific CMV peptide epitopes to enrich CMV-specific T cells. Sequencing took place on an Illumina HiSeq 1500. The raw public reads went through TCRdb reprocessing: fastp at Q25, MiXCR clone calling, in-frame beta chains kept. Each entry is one CDR3 protein sequence, shown with its most common DNA and genes. The sample includes roughly 120,000 distinct CDR3 sequences, with roughly 32% observed a single time. The top ten clonotypes cover 58% of the sample. Antigen specificity for these receptors is unknown. The sequencing used CD8+ T cells from cultured PBMCs, collected from culture after CMV antigen stimulation. Receptors originate from a human donor in good health (CMV status not recorded). Some clones in this sample may be carry-over from other donors' samples.

J is TRBJ2-2 and V is TRBV7-2; D is unclear. The V end was cut by 2 bases, the J end by 4 bases, with 11 bases between. CDR1 SGHTA and CDR2 FQGNSA come from the germline V gene. CDR3 length equals 15 residues. The CDR3 region is CASSLRMVPTGELFF. The CDR3 nucleotides are TGTGCCAGCAGCTTACGCATGGTTCCCACCGGGGAGCTGTTTTTT.

This clonotype was counted ten times or more. The gene calls are TRBV20-1 and TRBJ1-5; D possibly corresponds to TRBD1 (5 bases). CDR1 is DFQATT, CDR2 SNEGSKA, per germline (reference sequence). The CDR3 sequence is 15 residues long. V was trimmed by 6 bases and J by 2 bases, leaving 17 bases between them. CDR3 nucleotide sequence: TGCAGTGCCCAGGGAGGGGTGGGTGGCAATCAGCCCCAGCATTTT. Translated, it gives CSAQGGVGGNQPQHF.

This rearrangement joins TRBV4-1 to TRBJ2-3; TRBD2 matches 9 bases. Germline CDR1 and CDR2: MGHRA and YSYEKL. The CDR3 spans 13 residues. J gave up 6 bases and V 4 bases, and 2 bases lay outside the gene matches. The CDR3 spells CASSLAGVDTQYF. CDR3 nucleotide sequence: TGCGCCAGCAGCCTAGCGGGGGTTGATACGCAGTATTTT.

This chain joins TRBV7-6 and TRBJ1-2; 10 bases agree with TRBD1. The CDR3 totals 15 residues. Germline values: CDR1 SGHVS, CDR2 FNYEAQ. The ends lost 4 bases at V and 5 bases at J; junction bases unmatched: 7. The CDR3 DNA follows: TGTGCCAGCAGCTCTAGTGTGGACAGGGGGTATGGCTACACCTTC. Residues: CASSSSVDRGYGYTF.

The genes are TRBV14 and TRBJ1-1, with D unresolved. This CDR3 spans 17 amino acids. Trimming left V 0 bases short and J 3 bases short, with 17 bases between. The germline gives CDR1 SGHDN, CDR2 FVKESK. The CDR3 region has the DNA TGTGCCAGCAGCCAAGATCGACCGTGGGCGTCGGACACTGAAGCTTTCTTT. Residues: CASSQDRPWASDTEAFF.

The genes are TRBV4-2 and TRBJ2-2, with D tentatively TRBD2 (5 bases). The CDR3 covers 20 residues. Trimming removed 0 bases from V and 5 bases from J, with 25 bases in between. Looked up from germline, CDR1 is LGHNA and CDR2 is YNFKEQ. The CDR3 coding sequence is TGTGCCAGCAGCCAAGATCTATATCCGGGAAGGCTTCGATTTACCGGGGAGCTGTTTTTT. Encoded protein: CASSQDLYPGRLRFTGELFF.

The chain has TRBV6-5 and TRBJ2-2, with D perhaps matching TRBD1 or TRBD2 (5 bases each). V was pared by 0 bases and J by 6 bases, with 11 bases between. Germline loops: CDR1 MNHEY, CDR2 SVGAGI. The CDR3 totals 15 residues. CDR3 in amino acids: CASSYSRGSPGELFF. The CDR3 region has the DNA TGTGCCAGCAGTTACTCGAGGGGATCTCCCGGGGAGCTGTTTTTT.

The chain links TRBV6-5 to TRBJ1-6; tentative D call: TRBD1 (6 bases). The CDR3 covers 17 residues. Per the germline V gene, CDR1 is MNHEY and CDR2 is SVGAGI. The germline V and J ends were trimmed by 6 bases and 0 bases, with 15 bases remaining between them. The CDR3 protein is CASSLGTSFSYNSPLHF. The DNA of the CDR3 is TGTGCCAGCAGCCTCGGGACAAGTTTCTCCTATAATTCACCCCTCCACTTT.

This clonotype was detected a few times. The chain combines TRBV6-8 with TRBJ2-1; 9 nucleotides match TRBD2. The CDR3 contains 15 residues. V lost 0 bases and J lost 7; bases outside the gene matches: 4. CDR1 is MNHGY, CDR2 SAAAGT, per germline. The CDR3 loop is CASSYSTSGLNEQFF. Written as DNA, the CDR3 is TGTGCCAGCAGTTACTCTACTAGCGGGTTAAATGAGCAGTTCTTC.

The V call is TRBV20-1, the J call TRBJ1-2; D is possibly TRBD1 (6 bases). CDR1 and CDR2 (germline): DFQATT, SNEGSKA (reference sequence). The CDR3 length is 14 residues. V lost 1 base and J lost 4, with 13 bases in between. This chain's CDR3 is CSARGEQGSYGYTF. The CDR3 region has the DNA TGCAGTGCTAGAGGGGAACAGGGTTCCTATGGCTACACCTTC.

This clonotype has only a few counts. V and J are TRBV6-8 and TRBJ2-1, with TRBD1 matching 7 bases. The junction had 7 bases not matched to a gene; V was cut back by 3 bases and J by 8 bases. Germline CDR1 reads MNHGY; CDR2 reads SAAAGT. This CDR3 spans 14 amino acids. The CDR3 here is CASSYNHRGDEQFF. In DNA form, the CDR3 reads TGTGCCAGCAGTTATAACCACAGGGGCGATGAGCAGTTCTTC.

This clonotype appeared a few times. This chain connects TRBV6-2 or TRBV6-3 to TRBJ2-1; D remains unclear. V gave up 6 bases and J gave up 3 bases, with 12 bases separating them. CDR3 length: 14 residues. Germline V lookup: CDR1 MNHEY, CDR2 SVGEGT. This chain's CDR3 is CASSPSAGYNEQFF. The CDR3 region has the DNA TGTGCCAGCAGCCCTTCGGCTGGCTACAATGAGCAGTTCTTC.

This chain links TRBV5-6 with TRBJ2-1; D is ambiguous. Trimming removed 3 bases from V and 0 bases from J, with 13 bases in between. The CDR3 sequence is 16 residues long. Germline CDR1 SGHDT, CDR2 YYEEEE. The CDR3 sequence: CASSWASSSSYNEQFF. DNA of the CDR3: TGTGCCAGCAGCTGGGCCTCTAGTAGCTCCTACAATGAGCAGTTCTTC.

The sample holds a few counts of this clonotype. The J gene is TRBJ1-1, the V gene TRBV6-5; 10 nucleotides align to TRBD1. The CDR3 is 15 residues long. Losses at the gene ends were 2 bases for V and 6 bases for J; bases not matched to a gene: 6. Germline assignment: CDR1 MNHEY and CDR2 SVGAGI. CDR3 coding DNA: TGTGCCAGCAGTTACCTGGGGACAGGGGTCGCTGAAGCTTTCTTT. Protein sequence: CASSYLGTGVAEAFF.